Given below is one T cell receptor beta chain in context. The antigen remains undetermined. The data were taken from a study of graft-versus-host responses after intestinal transplantation. The wider study: Transplantation in recipients was multivisceral, liver-intestinal, or isolated intestinal.

The study's findings and limits: High graft-versus-host to host-versus-graft clonal ratios were found in allografts of patients who had graft-donor T cell macrochimerism.

Data came from immunoSEQ multiplex PCR; TCRdb stores just in-frame clones and leaves some out. The sample includes 95,000 to 100,000 clones, 86% of them seen just once. Trimming removed 2 bases from V and 6 bases from J, with 14 bases in between. Germline CDR1 is MNHEY and CDR2 is SMNVEV (reference sequence). CDR3 length: 15 residues. The origin of this receptor is a human patient who received an intestinal transplant, so some T cells may come from the graft donor. The rearrangement links TRBV27 to TRBJ2-1; D not certain. The sample was PBMCs, taken 255 days after intestinal transplant. As DNA, the CDR3 is TGTGCCAGCAGTTTAAGACACCGTTTCGGCAATGAGCAGTTCTTC. Encoded protein: CASSLRHRFGNEQFF.